This TCR beta chain was identified during a study of identical twins. This clonotype showed up many times. All donors were healthy Caucasians. TCRdb re-called the 5' RACE reads with MiXCR, one entry per CDR3 protein. The repertoire holds about 150,000 distinct CDR3 sequences, with around 3.4% as singletons. J was trimmed by 6 bases and V by 5 bases; bases with no gene match: 3. The length of the CDR3 is 12 residues. Germline V lookup: CDR1 DFQATT, CDR2 SNEGSKA (reference sequence). The TCR sequence derives from a man younger than 35 in good health. The gene calls are TRBV20-1 and TRBJ2-1; TRBD1 agrees at 8 bases. Sample: memory T cells sorted from blood. The CDR3 is CSAEGQANEQFF. The CDR3 nucleotides read TGCAGTGCTGAGGGACAGGCCAATGAGCAGTTCTTC.